The 14 T cell receptor beta chains below come from one sample, sequenced in a study of CD8+CD57+ T cells in acquired aplastic anemia (dated by TCRdb to the late 2010s). Sequencing took place on an Illumina HiSeq 2000. Genomic DNA was used as template for profiling of TCR beta VDJ combinations and CDR3 sequences. TCRdb reran the public reads through fastp at Q25 and MiXCR, keeping productive beta chains. Identical CDR3 protein sequences are pooled into one entry, listed with their most common genes and DNA. The sample table shows 400,000 to 450,000 distinct CDR3 sequences, and roughly 68% are seen once. The top ten hold approximately 3.9% of the sample. Sequenced: sorted CD4+, CD8+, or CD8+CD57+ T cells (not recorded which) from PBMCs. These receptors all come from a human donor in good health, serving as a control.

V is TRBV7-8 and J is TRBJ2-5, with 8 bases lining up with TRBD1. V trimming: 5 bases; J trimming: 7 bases; junction bases outside the gene matches: 18. The CDR3 has 17 amino acids. Germline V gene sequence: CDR1 SGHVS, CDR2 FQNEAQ. CDR3: CASSVGGQEQDIGTQYF. The CDR3 bases are TGTGCCAGCAGCGTGGGGGGACAGGAGCAGGACATAGGGACCCAGTACTTC.

There are a few counts of this clonotype. CDR3 bases: TGTGCCACCTCGGAAGGCCGCTCGAACACTGAAGCTTTCTTT. Its protein product is CATSEGRSNTEAFF. V usage is TRBV10-3 and J usage is TRBJ1-1; no definite D call. Trimming removed 10 bases at V and 1 base at J, with 16 bases between. Per germline, CDR1 ENHRY and CDR2 SYGVKD. The CDR3 extends over 14 amino acids.

Only one count was recorded for this clonotype. Sequence at one end of the junction differs from germline and may be a read error. The chain recombines TRBV7-2 with TRBJ1-2, with a weak D call TRBD1 (5 bases). CDR1 and CDR2 (germline): SGHTA, FQGNSA. This CDR3 contains 13 residues. CDR3 in DNA: TGTGCCAGCAGCTGCGACCAGGGAGCCTGCGAGCAGTTC. This codes for CASSCDQGACEQF. Supplemented by reference TRBV7-2 and TRBJ1-2, the full variable domain reads GAGVSQSPSNKVTEKGKDVELRCDPISGHTALYWYRQSLGQGLEFLIYFQGNSAPDKSGLPSDRFSAERTGGSVSTLTIQRTQQEDSAVYLCASSCDQGACEQFGSGTRLTVV.

This clonotype has ten or more counts. The chain is built from TRBV7-8 and TRBJ2-3; the D call may be TRBD1 or TRBD2 (6 bases each). The V gene lost 4 bases and the J gene lost 6 bases, with 17 bases spanning the gap. There are 15 residues in the CDR3. Germline V gene data show CDR1 as SGHVS and CDR2 as FQNEAQ. This CDR3 reads CASSSGAGEVDTQYF. CDR3 nucleotides: TGTGCCAGCAGCTCCGGCGCAGGGGAGGTGGATACGCAGTATTTT.

The rearrangement uses TRBV11-2 and TRBJ2-3; perhaps TRBD2 as D (5 bases). Germline V gene lookup returns CDR1 SGHAT and CDR2 FQNNGV. This CDR3 region has 14 residues. Trimming took 1 base from V and 6 from J, leaving 11 bases between them. CDR3 coding DNA: TGTGCCAGCAGCTTAGGGGAGCCCTGGGATACGCAGTATTTT. Amino acid sequence: CASSLGEPWDTQYF.

Details on this clonotype: It may be a read error: a sequence one base away is much more abundant. V is TRBV30 and J is TRBJ1-1; D call uncertain. The CDR3 covers 13 residues. The germline gives CDR1 GTSNPN, CDR2 SVGIG (reference sequence). This CDR3 is CAWKVNTNTKAFF. The CDR3 DNA reads TGTGCCTGGAAGGTCAATACGAACACTAAAGCTTTCTTT.

This clonotype was seen ten or more times. This chain links TRBV6-5 with TRBJ2-1, with D perhaps matching TRBD1 (6 bases). The CDR3 has 15 residues. Trimming removed 6 bases at V and 3 bases at J, with 15 bases between. CDR1 is MNHEY and CDR2 is SVGAGI in the germline V gene. DNA for the CDR3: TGTGCCAGCAGATCGTTGGGGGCGGGCTACAATGAGCAGTTCTTC. Protein: CASRSLGAGYNEQFF.

The rearrangement joins TRBV19 to TRBJ2-7, with D perhaps matching TRBD2 (6 bases). Trimming cost V 10 bases and J 3 bases, with 19 bases left between them. CDR1 and CDR2 (germline): LNHDA, SQIVND (reference sequence). The CDR3 loop spans 14 amino acids. CDR3 in amino acids: CAISGGTRSYEQYF. The CDR3 nucleotides are TGTGCCATCAGTGGGGGGACTCGGAGCTACGAGCAGTACTTC.

Concerning this clonotype: In this CDR3 the conserved last residue, phenylalanine or tryptophan, is missing, so a read error is likely. Because the CDR3's place on the DNA is in doubt, the DNA is left out and the CDR3 is given as listed by TCRdb. This rearrangement joins TRBV7-4 to TRBJ1-1; the table names TRBD1, a call not compared with the DNA. The CDR3 spans 13 residues, counting both ends. Looked up from germline, CDR1 is SGHVT and CDR2 is SQSDAQ. CDR3 sequence: CASSVVRGAGGFS.

The V gene is TRBV5-1, the J gene TRBJ2-7; no definite D call. The germline CDR1 and CDR2 sequences are SGHRS and YFSETQ. V was trimmed by 2 bases and J by 3 bases, leaving 15 bases between them. The CDR3 sequence is 15 residues long. CDR3 sequence (DNA): TGCGCCAGCAGCTTTGGCACTGAACACTGCTACGAGCAGTACTTC. Translation gives CASSFGTEHCYEQYF. Full variable domain (missing parts from reference TRBV5-1 and TRBJ2-7): KAGVTQTPRYLIKTRGQQVTLSCSPISGHRSVSWYQQTPGQGLQFLFEYFSETQRNKGNFPGRFSGRQFSNSRSEMNVSTLELGDSALYLCASSFGTEHCYEQYFGPGTRLTVT.

Concerning this clonotype: A junction end diverges from the germline sequence, so it may reflect a read error. The CDR3 sequence is CASSPHGSGESTEAYF. The DNA of the CDR3 is TGTGCCAGCAGCCCCCACGGGAGCGGGGAATCCACTGAAGCGTACTTC. This chain connects TRBV3-1 to TRBJ1-1; D is unclear. CDR1 and CDR2 (germline): LGHDT, YNNKEL (reference sequence). This CDR3 region has 16 residues.

This clonotype has a count of ten or more. V is TRBV12-3 or TRBV12-4 and J is TRBJ1-1, with TRBD1 identical over 7 bases. The CDR3 covers 15 residues. V gave up 8 bases and J gave up 1 base; unmatched junction bases: 10. The CDR3 bases are TGTGCCAGCGGGGTGACAGGGAGATGGAACACTGAAGCTTTCTTT. It encodes CASGVTGRWNTEAFF.

As for this clonotype: Germline is not matched at one junction end, which may reflect a read error. The V and J genes are TRBV7-2 and TRBJ1-4; D possibly corresponds to TRBD1 (5 bases). The CDR3 consists of 13 residues. In germline, CDR1 is SGHTA, CDR2 FQGNSA. This CDR3 is CASRGGEYEKLFF. In nucleotides, the CDR3 is TGTGCCAGCAGGGGGGGGGAATATGAAAAGCTGTTTTTT. Full variable domain (rest looked up from reference TRBV7-2 and TRBJ1-4): GAGVSQSPSNKVTEKGKDVELRCDPISGHTALYWYRQSLGQGLEFLIYFQGNSAPDKSGLPSDRFSAERTGGSVSTLTIQRTQQEDSAVYLCASRGGEYEKLFFGSGTQLSVL.

The chain joins TRBV11-1 to TRBJ2-5; D ambiguous. The CDR3 sequence is 14 residues long. V was cut by 4 bases and J by 1 base, with 10 bases left in between. Germline V gene lookup returns CDR1 SGHAT and CDR2 FQDESV (reference sequence). CDR3: CASSSRLVQETQYF. The DNA for the CDR3 is TGTGCCAGCAGCTCCAGGTTGGTCCAAGAGACCCAGTACTTC.